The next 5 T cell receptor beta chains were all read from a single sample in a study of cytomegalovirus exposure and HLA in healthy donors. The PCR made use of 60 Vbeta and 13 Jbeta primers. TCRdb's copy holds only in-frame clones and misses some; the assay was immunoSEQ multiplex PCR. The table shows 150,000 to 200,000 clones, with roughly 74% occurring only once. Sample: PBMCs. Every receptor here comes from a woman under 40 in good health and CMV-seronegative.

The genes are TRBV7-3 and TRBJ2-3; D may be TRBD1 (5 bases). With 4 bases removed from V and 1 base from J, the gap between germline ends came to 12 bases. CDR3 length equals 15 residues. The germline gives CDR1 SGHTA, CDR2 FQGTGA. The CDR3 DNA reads TGTGCCAGCAGCTCCCAACCGACAGGCACAGATACGCAGTATTTT. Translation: CASSSQPTGTDTQYF.

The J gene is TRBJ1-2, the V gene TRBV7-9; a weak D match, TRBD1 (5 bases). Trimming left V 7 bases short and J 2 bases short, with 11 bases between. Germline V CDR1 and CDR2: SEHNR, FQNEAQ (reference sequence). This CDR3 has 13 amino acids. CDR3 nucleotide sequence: TGTGCCAGCACCCCCGGGGGGAACTATGGCTACACCTTC. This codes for CASTPGGNYGYTF. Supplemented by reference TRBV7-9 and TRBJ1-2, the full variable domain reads DTGVSQNPRHKITKRGQNVTFRCDPISEHNRLYWYRQTLGQGPEFLTYFQNEAQLEKSRLLSDRFSAERPKGSFSTLEIQRTEQGDSAMYLCASTPGGNYGYTFGSGTRLTVV.

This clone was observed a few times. The CDR3 DNA reads as TGTGCCAGCAGCCATATACTGCTTAATGAAAAACTGTTTTTT. It codes for CASSHILLNEKLFF. The gene calls are TRBV14 and TRBJ1-4; D unresolved. Germline loops: CDR1 SGHDN, CDR2 FVKESK. Trimming removed 3 bases at V and 4 bases at J, with 9 bases between. CDR3 length: 14 residues.

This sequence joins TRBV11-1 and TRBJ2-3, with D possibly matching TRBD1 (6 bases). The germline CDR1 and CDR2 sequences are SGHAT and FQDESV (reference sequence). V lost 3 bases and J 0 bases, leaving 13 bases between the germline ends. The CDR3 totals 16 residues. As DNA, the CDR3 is TGTGCCAGCAGCTTTGGGGTGGGGGCTAGCACAGATACGCAGTATTTT. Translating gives CASSFGVGASTDTQYF.

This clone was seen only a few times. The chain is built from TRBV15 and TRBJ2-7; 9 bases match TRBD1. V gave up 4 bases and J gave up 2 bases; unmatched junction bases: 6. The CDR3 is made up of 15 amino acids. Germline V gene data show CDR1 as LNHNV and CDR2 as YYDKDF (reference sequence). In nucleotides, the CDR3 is TGTGCCACCAGCAAACCGGGACAGGGTCCCTACGAGCAGTACTTC. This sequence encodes CATSKPGQGPYEQYF. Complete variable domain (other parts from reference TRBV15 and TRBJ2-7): DAMVIQNPRYQVTQFGKPVTLSCSQTLNHNVMYWYQQKSSQAPKLLFHYYDKDFNNEADTPDNFQSRRPNTSFCFLDIRSPGLGDTAMYLCATSKPGQGPYEQYFGPGTRLTVT.